Listed here are 13 T cell receptor beta chains from one sample, sequenced in a study of shared clonotypes between healthy human individuals (dated by TCRdb to the early 2020s). Library prep was done by the immunoSEQ multiplex PCR assay. In its TCRdb copy, this immuneACCESS table keeps in-frame sequences only and misses some clones. Where compared with another copy, unresolved V genes explain less than half of these, and the others have no known cause. A total of approximately 1.9 million clones appear in this sample, around 93% of them only once. The biggest ten clones account for around 1.7% of the sample. CD8 naive samples were CD45RO-negative cells positively selected for CCR7, giving a CD45RA+CCR7+ population that excluded TemRA cells. Sequencing was carried out using naive CD8+ T cells from PBMCs. Per the publication, the cell subset or site label means: CD45RA+CCR7+. These receptor sequences come from a man aged 18 to 29 in good health. Some clones in this sample may be carry-over from other donors' samples.

The CDR3 nucleotides read TGTGCCAGCAGCTTACGTCGGGGGCCCTACAATGAGCAGTTCTTC. It codes for CASSLRRGPYNEQFF. The V call is TRBV11-2, the J call TRBJ2-1, with D tentatively TRBD1 or TRBD2 (6 bases each). Deletions cut 2 bases from V and 2 bases from J, with 10 bases between. The V gene's germline CDR1 is SGHAT and CDR2 FQNNGV. The CDR3 contains 15 residues.

The chain combines TRBV9 with TRBJ1-2, with 9 nucleotides matching TRBD1. The germline gives CDR1 SGDLS, CDR2 YYNGEE. The CDR3 runs 15 residues. V dropped 4 bases and J dropped 4; count of bases not matched to a gene: 8. In DNA, the CDR3 is TGTGCCAGCAGCACCCGGGACAGGGTGGCCTATGGCTACACCTTC. As protein: CASSTRDRVAYGYTF.

This chain connects TRBV19 to TRBJ2-1; D gene ambiguous. The CDR3 covers 15 residues. V was cut by 4 bases and J by 7 bases, with 17 bases left in between. Per germline, CDR1 LNHDA and CDR2 SQIVND (reference sequence). In DNA, the CDR3 is TGTGCCAGTAGTAATATACCACGAAGCCTGAATGAGCAGTTCTTC. It specifies CASSNIPRSLNEQFF.

About this clone itself: Different DNA sequences within this sample yield the same CDR3. The J gene is TRBJ2-1, the V gene TRBV4-3, with D perhaps TRBD1 (5 bases). The V and J ends lost 0 bases and 6 bases respectively, with 6 bases between them. CDR1 is LGHNA, CDR2 YSLEER, per germline. This CDR3 is built from 13 residues. CDR3 sequence (DNA): TGCGCCAGCAGCCAAGACAGGGCCAATGAGCAGTTCTTC. Encoded protein: CASSQDRANEQFF.

V is TRBV5-6 and J is TRBJ2-5; 14 nucleotides align to TRBD2. The CDR3 consists of 17 residues. The germline CDR1 and CDR2 sequences are SGHDT and YYEEEE. Germline trimming cut 3 bases from V and 1 base from J; bases unmatched to any gene: 5. The CDR3 here is CASSWKGLAGGQETQYF. The CDR3 nucleotides are TGTGCCAGCAGCTGGAAAGGACTAGCGGGGGGCCAAGAGACCCAGTACTTC.

The chain carries TRBV27 and TRBJ2-7, with D possibly matching TRBD2 (5 bases). CDR3 size: 15 residues. CDR1 MNHEY and CDR2 SMNVEV come from the germline V gene (reference sequence). V was cut by 1 base and J by 0 bases, with 10 bases left in between. The CDR3 DNA is TGTGCCAGCAGTTTATTTTTGGGGAGCTCCTACGAGCAGTACTTC. Protein sequence: CASSLFLGSSYEQYF.

The CDR3 nucleotides are TGCGCCAGCAGTCCACTCTTTAGGAGCGGCTCCTACAATGAGCAGTTCTTC. This translates into CASSPLFRSGSYNEQFF. The chain couples TRBV23-1 to TRBJ2-1; the D gene is possibly TRBD2 (5 bases). TRBV23-1 is an ORF for which the function is uncertain. V dropped 4 bases and J dropped 0 bases, with 16 bases sitting between them. CDR3 length equals 17 residues.

This chain links TRBV13 with TRBJ2-2; 10 bases are shared with TRBD2. With V trimmed by 5 bases and J by 1 base, 4 bases remained unmatched. Germline V gene lookup returns CDR1 PRHDT and CDR2 FYEKMQ (reference sequence). CDR3 length: 16 residues. CDR3 in amino acids: CASSIGLAENTGELFF. In nucleotides, the CDR3 is TGTGCCAGCAGCATCGGACTAGCGGAGAACACCGGGGAGCTGTTTTTT.

The chain carries TRBV27 and TRBJ1-5; 8 bases align to TRBD1. Germline V gene sequence: CDR1 MNHEY, CDR2 SMNVEV (reference sequence). With 9 bases clipped from V and 3 bases from J, the junction kept 16 bases outside the gene matches. The CDR3 contains 17 residues. DNA of the CDR3: TGTGCCAGTTCAGACAGGGGAAGGGGGAATTTCAATCAGCCCCAGCATTTT. It yields the protein CASSDRGRGNFNQPQHF.

The V gene is TRBV2, the J gene TRBJ2-2, with D perhaps matching TRBD2 (5 bases). CDR3 length: 15 residues. Looked up from germline, CDR1 is SNHLY and CDR2 is FYNNEI. V was cut by 4 bases and J by 7 bases, with 16 bases left in between. The CDR3 loop reads CASSGLGRAVGELFF. CDR3 nucleotide sequence: TGTGCCAGCAGTGGGTTGGGCAGAGCGGTCGGGGAGCTGTTTTTT.

The V call is TRBV6-6, the J call TRBJ2-3, with D tentatively TRBD1 (5 bases). This CDR3 contains 14 residues. The germline V gene encodes CDR1 MNHNY and CDR2 SVGAGI (reference sequence). Trimming pared 6 bases from V and 3 bases from J, leaving 13 bases between. CDR3 nucleotides: TGTGCCAGCAGCCTGGACACCGGGACAGATACGCAGTATTTT. This encodes CASSLDTGTDTQYF.

The chain uses TRBV11-1 and TRBJ2-1, with D hard to call. The V and J ends lost 3 bases and 6 bases respectively, with 12 bases between them. This CDR3 comprises 14 residues. Germline V CDR1 and CDR2: SGHAT, FQDESV (reference sequence). The CDR3 DNA follows: TGTGCCAGCAGCTTTTGGGGATCCCTCAATGAGCAGTTCTTC. Protein: CASSFWGSLNEQFF.

This clone was counted only a few times. One junction end disagrees with the germline gene, perhaps due to a read error. This chain connects TRBV19 to TRBJ2-1; possible D gene TRBD2, 6 bases. The CDR3 runs 12 residues. CDR1 and CDR2 from the germline V gene are LNHDA and SQIVND (reference sequence). CDR3 in amino acids: CASSPRLGGFVF. The CDR3 DNA reads as TGTGCCAGTAGTCCCCGACTGGGGGGTTTTGTCTTC.